This paragraph covers one T cell receptor (beta chain) sequence. With 5 bases clipped from V and 3 bases from J, the junction kept 5 bases outside the gene matches. Germline lookup yields CDR1 MNHNS and CDR2 SASEGT. This CDR3 comprises 14 residues. This record comes from a study of ipilimumab plus nivolumab after autologous stem cell transplantation. For the study at large: Myeloma cases were transplant-naive high-risk or relapsed within 3 years post first autologous transplant.

Dosing: nivolumab 3 mg/kg IV, weeks 1, 4, 7, 10, then every two weeks to week 26. The assay was immunoSEQ multiplex PCR, and TCRdb's table has in-frame clones only and misses some. This table has several thousand clones, around three quarters appearing once. V gene TRBV6-1 combines with J gene TRBJ2-7; 9 bases map to TRBD1. This specimen was PBMCs, taken in a trial of ipilimumab plus nivolumab as post-transplant consolidation. The TCR comes from a male donor with multiple myeloma. CDR3 DNA sequence: TGTGCCAGCAGTCCATGGACAGGGGACTACGAGCAGTACTTC. This codes for CASSPWTGDYEQYF.